A single sample gave rise to the 14 T cell receptor beta chains below, sequenced in a study of shared clonotypes between healthy human individuals. The protocol was immunoSEQ multiplex PCR, while the TCRdb copy is restricted to in-frame clones and leaves out a portion. The sample shows some 2.3 million clones, over 85% of them seen only once. Source material: naive CD4+ T cells from PBMCs. Subset given: CD45RA+ positively selected. The receptors come from a young man in good health. Some clones in this sample may be carry-over from other donors' samples.

About this clone: The sample has other DNA sequences that encode this CDR3 too. The rearrangement uses TRBV15 and TRBJ1-2; D gene ambiguous. CDR3 length: 13 residues. Germline V gene data show CDR1 as LNHNV and CDR2 as YYDKDF (reference sequence). V lost 1 base and J 2 bases, leaving 5 bases between the germline ends. The CDR3 sequence: CATSRGQNYGYTF. As DNA, the CDR3 is TGTGCCACCAGCAGAGGTCAGAACTATGGCTACACCTTC.

Only one count was recorded for this clone. The rearrangement joins TRBV6-6 to TRBJ1-3; tentative D call: TRBD1 (6 bases). Trimming left V 6 bases short and J 0 bases short, with 9 bases between. The germline gives CDR1 MNHNY, CDR2 SVGAGI (reference sequence). The CDR3 sequence is 14 residues long. The CDR3 loop reads CASRKQGSGNTIYF. In nucleotides, the CDR3 is TGTGCCAGCAGAAAACAGGGCTCTGGAAACACCATATATTTT.

The chain employs TRBV5-1 and TRBJ1-2, with D tentatively TRBD1 (5 bases). Trimming took off 1 base at V and 3 bases at J, with 13 bases between the two ends. This CDR3 spans 15 amino acids. Germline values: CDR1 SGHRS, CDR2 YFSETQ. The CDR3 spells CASSLSIGADYGYTF. The CDR3 coding sequence is TGCGCCAGCAGCTTGTCCATCGGGGCGGACTATGGCTACACCTTC.

The chain carries TRBV6-1 and TRBJ1-5; tentative D call: TRBD1 (5 bases). The CDR3 is 15 residues long. Germline CDR1 and CDR2: MNHNS and SASEGT. Trimming took 7 bases from V and 3 from J, leaving 16 bases between them. Here the CDR3 reads CASTPVGRTNQPQHF. The CDR3 DNA sequence: TGTGCCAGCACCCCAGTGGGACGGACCAATCAGCCCCAGCATTTT.

This sequence joins TRBV10-3 and TRBJ2-1; TRBD1 matches at 7 bases. CDR3 size: 15 residues. Per the germline V gene, CDR1 is ENHRY and CDR2 is SYGVKD. J lost 5 bases, V lost 0 bases, and 4 bases had no gene match. The CDR3 protein is CAISESRDSHNEQFF. CDR3 DNA sequence: TGTGCCATCAGTGAGTCCCGGGACAGCCACAATGAGCAGTTCTTC.

The V and J genes are TRBV2 and TRBJ2-7, with D tentatively TRBD1 or TRBD2 (5 bases each). The CDR3 spans 14 residues. V was trimmed by 6 bases and J by 0 bases, leaving 12 bases between them. Germline V gene sequence: CDR1 SNHLY, CDR2 FYNNEI. The CDR3 DNA reads TGTGCCAGCAGCGCCGGGACGGACTCCTACGAGCAGTACTTC. Its protein product is CASSAGTDSYEQYF.

V is TRBV6-5 and J is TRBJ2-5; D is perhaps TRBD2 (5 bases). V lost 0 bases and J lost 5, with 13 bases in between. CDR1 and CDR2 (germline): MNHEY, SVGAGI. The CDR3 extends over 15 amino acids. CDR3 amino acids: CASSYSQTPGETQYF. CDR3 bases: TGTGCCAGCAGTTACTCGCAGACCCCGGGGGAGACCCAGTACTTC.

The chain links TRBV7-9 to TRBJ1-1; the D is unclear. CDR1 and CDR2 (germline): SEHNR, FQNEAQ (reference sequence). The CDR3 contains 15 residues. V gave up 4 bases and J gave up 2 bases, with 14 bases separating them. The CDR3 region is CASSSREGGNTEAFF. In DNA form, the CDR3 reads TGTGCCAGCAGCTCCCGTGAGGGCGGAAACACTGAAGCTTTCTTT.

V gene TRBV10-3 combines with J gene TRBJ2-1, with D perhaps TRBD1 (6 bases). Germline V gene data show CDR1 as ENHRY and CDR2 as SYGVKD. The CDR3 consists of 13 residues. The V gene lost 5 bases and the J gene lost 7 bases, with 12 bases spanning the gap. The CDR3 coding sequence is TGTGCCATCAGTTCTGGGGGCAGAAATGAGCAGTTCTTC. It codes for CAISSGGRNEQFF.

About this clone itself: This sample includes further DNA sequences coding for the same CDR3. J is TRBJ1-2 and V is TRBV25-1; D perhaps matches TRBD1 (6 bases). From germline, CDR1 is MGHDK and CDR2 SYGVNS. V lost 4 bases and J 2 bases, leaving 8 bases between the germline ends. The CDR3 extends over 13 amino acids. The CDR3 is CASSVTGNYGYTF. In nucleotides, the CDR3 is TGTGCCAGCAGTGTCACAGGGAACTATGGCTACACCTTC.

CDR3 loop: CATSKRQGDTQYF. The CDR3 DNA sequence: TGTGCCACCAGCAAAAGACAGGGAGATACGCAGTATTTT. The V gene is TRBV15, the J gene TRBJ2-3; TRBD1 agrees at 7 bases. Germline CDR1 is LNHNV and CDR2 is YYDKDF (reference sequence). The CDR3 loop spans 13 amino acids. J lost 5 bases, V lost 4 bases, and 3 bases had no gene match.

V is TRBV11-2 and J is TRBJ1-2; no clear D. CDR1 is SGHAT, CDR2 FQNNGV, per germline. V lost 1 base, J lost 6 bases, and 9 bases lay in between. This CDR3 comprises 13 residues. The CDR3 loop is CASSLVYSDGYTF. The CDR3 coding sequence is TGTGCCAGCAGCTTAGTTTATTCGGATGGCTACACCTTC.

In regard to this clone: The identical CDR3 is also encoded by other nucleotide sequences in the sample. The gene calls are TRBV2 and TRBJ2-5; a weak D match, TRBD1 (5 bases). The CDR3 spans 15 residues. V shed 0 bases and J shed 2 bases, with 10 bases lying between them. The germline CDR1 and CDR2 sequences are SNHLY and FYNNEI. The CDR3 loop is CASSEAGQGQETQYF. In DNA form, the CDR3 reads TGTGCCAGCAGTGAAGCGGGCCAGGGTCAAGAGACCCAGTACTTC.

This clone was detected only once. The same CDR3 also results from other DNA sequences found in this sample. The chain recombines TRBV6-1 with TRBJ2-5; either TRBD1 or TRBD2 may supply D (5 bases each). This CDR3 is built from 16 residues. CDR1 MNHNS and CDR2 SASEGT come from the germline V gene. V lost 0 bases to trimming and J lost 5 bases, with 16 bases between them. CDR3 amino acids: CASSEALGTGGETQYF. CDR3 DNA sequence: TGTGCCAGCAGTGAAGCGCTAGGTACAGGCGGGGAGACCCAGTACTTC.